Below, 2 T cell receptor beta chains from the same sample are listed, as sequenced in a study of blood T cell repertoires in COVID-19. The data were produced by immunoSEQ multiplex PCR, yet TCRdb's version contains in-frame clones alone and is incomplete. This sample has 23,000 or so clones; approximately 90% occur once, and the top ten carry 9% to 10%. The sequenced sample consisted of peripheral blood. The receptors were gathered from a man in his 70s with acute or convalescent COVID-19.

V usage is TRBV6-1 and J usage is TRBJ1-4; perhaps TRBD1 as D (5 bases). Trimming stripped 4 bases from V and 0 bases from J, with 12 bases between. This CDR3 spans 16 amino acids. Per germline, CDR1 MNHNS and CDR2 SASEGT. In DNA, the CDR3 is TGTGCCAGCAGTGTCCGGAGGGGCACAACTAATGAAAAACTGTTTTTT. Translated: CASSVRRGTTNEKLFF.

The DNA for the CDR3 is TGCGCCAGCAGCTTAGAGGACGGGGGTGGAAACACCATATATTTT. Protein sequence: CASSLEDGGGNTIYF. The V and J genes are TRBV5-1 and TRBJ1-3, with a tentative D call TRBD1 (5 bases). Germline CDR1 and CDR2: SGHRS and YFSETQ. The CDR3 has 15 amino acids. The germline V and J ends were trimmed by 2 bases and 3 bases, with 12 bases remaining between them.